The next 6 T cell receptor beta chains were all read from a single sample in a study of blood T cell repertoires in COVID-19. The method was immunoSEQ multiplex PCR; TCRdb's version includes in-frame clones alone and lacks a portion of them. Among some 140,000 clones listed, roughly 80% were seen once. Material for sequencing was peripheral blood. Receptors were obtained from a woman between 55 and 75 years old with acute or convalescent COVID-19.

The rearrangement links TRBV19 to TRBJ1-5; the D gene is possibly TRBD1 (5 bases). V was clipped by 7 bases and J by 3 bases, with 19 bases between them. CDR1 and CDR2 from the germline V gene are LNHDA and SQIVND (reference sequence). The CDR3 has 16 residues. DNA of the CDR3: TGTGCCAGTACCCTGGGGATAACAGGAATCAATCAGCCCCAGCATTTT. It yields the protein CASTLGITGINQPQHF.

This chain connects TRBV10-3 to TRBJ1-1, with TRBD1 matching over 10 bases. Per germline, CDR1 ENHRY and CDR2 SYGVKD. This CDR3 is 14 amino acids long. The V gene end was trimmed by 0 bases and the J gene end by 12 bases; junction bases not matched to a gene: 7. The CDR3 here is CAISESRTGGPSFF. The DNA of the CDR3 is TGTGCCATCAGTGAGTCTCGGACAGGGGGACCTTCTTTCTTT.

The chain is built from TRBV5-1 and TRBJ1-3, with TRBD1 matching over 9 bases. Germline V gene sequence: CDR1 SGHRS, CDR2 YFSETQ. The CDR3 runs 14 residues. V lost 4 bases and J lost 8; bases outside the gene matches: 7. The CDR3 spells CASSPGTGRDTIYF. The CDR3 coding sequence is TGCGCCAGCAGCCCGGGGACAGGGCGGGACACCATATATTTT.

V and J are TRBV6-5 and TRBJ1-5, with D possibly matching TRBD1 (5 bases). The CDR3 extends over 15 amino acids. CDR1 is MNHEY, CDR2 SVGAGI, per germline. V was trimmed by 6 bases and J by 1 base, leaving 13 bases between them. The CDR3: CASRTVGSSNQPQHF. CDR3 nucleotides: TGTGCCAGCAGGACAGTAGGATCGAGCAATCAGCCCCAGCATTTT.

V is TRBV6-5 and J is TRBJ1-6; 7 bases agree with TRBD1. This CDR3 region has 15 residues. The V gene's germline CDR1 is MNHEY and CDR2 SVGAGI. V lost 10 bases to trimming and J lost 6 bases; unmatched junction nucleotides: 12. DNA of the CDR3: TGTGCCACCCGATCCGGGGCAGGGGGTAATTCACCCCTCCACTTT. This sequence encodes CATRSGAGGNSPLHF.

Worth noting for this clone: This sample also contains other DNA sequences that code for the same CDR3. The chain links TRBV18 to TRBJ1-4; possible D gene TRBD1, 6 bases. The CDR3 loop spans 15 amino acids. From germline, CDR1 is KGHSH and CDR2 LQKENI. Trimming removed 3 bases from V and 8 bases from J, with 16 bases in between. CDR3 DNA: TGTGCCAGCTCACCGTCGACAGGTGGCAAGGAAAAACTGTTTTTT. Its protein product is CASSPSTGGKEKLFF. The variable domain in full, with the rest retrieved from reference TRBV18 and TRBJ1-4, is NAGVMQNPRHLVRRRGQEARLRCSPMKGHSHVYWYRQLPEEGLKFMVYLQKENIIDESGMPKERFSAEFPKEGPSILRIQQVVRGDSAAYFCASSPSTGGKEKLFFGSGTQLSVL.